This T cell receptor beta chain was identified during a study of blood T cell repertoires in COVID-19. Using immunoSEQ multiplex PCR, the repertoire was profiled, and TCRdb retains in-frame clones only, with some absent. The sample yields roughly 160,000 clones, roughly 85% seen once. Trimming pared 4 bases from V and 0 bases from J, leaving 18 bases between. From germline, CDR1 is LGHNA and CDR2 YNFKEQ. CDR3 size: 18 residues. The sequence came from a woman at least 80 years old with active or convalescent COVID-19. Sequencing used peripheral blood. The J gene is TRBJ1-4, the V gene TRBV4-2; maybe TRBD1 (5 bases). As DNA, the CDR3 is TGTGCCAGCAGCCCCATGCGCGGGGGGTCCACAACTAATGAAAAACTGTTTTTT. Amino acid sequence: CASSPMRGGSTTNEKLFF.